Below are 20 T cell receptor beta chains sequenced from a single sample in a study of blood T cell repertoires in COVID-19. Produced via immunoSEQ multiplex PCR; TCRdb's table is partial and in-frame only. The data contain some 140,000 clones, approximately 83% of them singletons. The sequencing input was peripheral blood. These receptor sequences come from a woman in her forties or fifties who had recovered from COVID-19.

The genes are TRBV3-1 (or the pseudogene TRBV3-2) and TRBJ1-6; a possible D gene is TRBD1 (6 bases). CDR3 length: 13 amino acids. Trimming pared 4 bases from V and 8 bases from J, leaving 9 bases between. The V gene's germline CDR1 is LGHDT and CDR2 YNNKEL (reference sequence). CDR3 coding DNA: TGTGCCAGCAGCCTCTACAGGGATTCACCCCTCCACTTT. It encodes CASSLYRDSPLHF.

The chain has TRBV9 and TRBJ1-6; TRBD1 might be the D (6 bases). Trimming removed 6 bases from V and 2 bases from J, with 9 bases in between. The germline gives CDR1 SGDLS, CDR2 YYNGEE. The CDR3 runs 14 residues. The CDR3 loop reads CASMGGPYNSPLHF. CDR3 bases: TGTGCCAGCATGGGGGGGCCCTATAATTCACCCCTCCACTTT. Full variable domain (outside the CDR3, taken from reference TRBV9 and TRBJ1-6): DSGVTQTPKHLITATGQRVTLRCSPRSGDLSVYWYQQSLDQGLQFLIQYYNGEERAKGNILERFSAQQFPDLHSELNLSSLELGDSALYFCASMGGPYNSPLHFGNGTRLTVT.

The V and J genes are TRBV5-1 and TRBJ1-1; D possibly corresponds to TRBD1 (5 bases). The CDR3 spans 14 residues. Trimming cost V 4 bases and J 4 bases, with 14 bases left between them. Germline CDR1 and CDR2: SGHRS and YFSETQ. The CDR3 spells CASSLWGVGTEAFF. CDR3 DNA sequence: TGCGCCAGCAGCCTCTGGGGGGTTGGCACTGAAGCTTTCTTT.

This sequence joins TRBV9 and TRBJ2-5; D ambiguous. Germline CDR1 SGDLS, CDR2 YYNGEE. The CDR3 consists of 14 residues. V lost 0 bases, J lost 2 bases, and 8 bases lay in between. CDR3 bases: TGTGCCAGCAGCGTAGGGCACCGACAAGAGACCCAGTACTTC. Its translation: CASSVGHRQETQYF.

The V call is TRBV5-1, the J call TRBJ2-1; 7 positions agree with TRBD1. This CDR3 is built from 15 residues. Germline trimming cut 2 bases from V and 5 bases from J; bases unmatched to any gene: 7. Germline CDR1 and CDR2: SGHRS and YFSETQ. This CDR3 is CASSFSDRTDNEQFF. The CDR3 DNA follows: TGCGCCAGCAGCTTCTCGGACAGGACAGACAATGAGCAGTTCTTC.

This chain connects TRBV7-6 to TRBJ1-1; 8 nucleotides agree with TRBD1. Trimming cost V 6 bases and J 0 bases; bases outside gene matches: 3. Germline loops: CDR1 SGHVS, CDR2 FNYEAQ. This CDR3 spans 14 amino acids. The CDR3 here is CASRTGDMNTEAFF. The CDR3 DNA is TGTGCCAGCAGGACAGGGGACATGAACACTGAAGCTTTCTTT.

Written as DNA, the CDR3 is TGCGCCAGCAGCCGATCAATCACTGCAACTAATGAAAAACTGTTTTTT. Its translation is CASSRSITATNEKLFF. The rearrangement uses TRBV5-1 and TRBJ1-4, with D unresolved. The germline V gene has CDR1 SGHRS and CDR2 YFSETQ. This CDR3 spans 16 amino acids. The V end was cut by 4 bases, the J end by 0 bases, with 13 bases between.

The chain employs TRBV7-8 and TRBJ1-2; D remains unclear. From germline, CDR1 is SGHVS and CDR2 FQNEAQ. V lost 5 bases to trimming and J lost 6 bases, with 28 bases between them. The CDR3 totals 18 residues. The CDR3 coding sequence is TGTGCCAGCAGCCCAGCTCGATTGAGGCCCGTGGAGTCCGATGGCTACACCTTC. This encodes CASSPARLRPVESDGYTF.

The chain recombines TRBV9 with TRBJ2-7; 7 bases map to TRBD2. The CDR3 sequence is 14 residues long. V was clipped by 0 bases and J by 7 bases; unmatched bases: 7. The germline CDR1 and CDR2 sequences are SGDLS and YYNGEE. CDR3: CASSVDSGGLEQYF. DNA of the CDR3: TGTGCCAGCAGCGTAGATTCCGGGGGGTTAGAGCAGTACTTC.

The chain couples TRBV3-1 (or the pseudogene TRBV3-2) to TRBJ1-1, with D tentatively TRBD1 (6 bases). The V end lost 2 bases, the J end lost 5 bases, and 15 bases lay between the germline ends. The CDR3 is made up of 15 amino acids. The germline V gene has CDR1 LGHDT and CDR2 YNNKEL (reference sequence). CDR3 nucleotide sequence: TGTGCCAGCAGCCAAACTACAGGGATAGAGACTGAAGCTTTCTTT. This encodes CASSQTTGIETEAFF.

The chain has TRBV7-3 and TRBJ2-3, with 9 bases that match TRBD2. The junction had 11 bases not matched to a gene; V was cut back by 5 bases and J by 5 bases. This CDR3 is 16 amino acids long. The V gene's germline CDR1 is SGHTA and CDR2 FQGTGA. Here the CDR3 reads CASSPQMGLARDTQYF. In nucleotides, the CDR3 is TGTGCCAGCAGCCCCCAGATGGGACTAGCCCGAGATACGCAGTATTTT. The full variable domain, in which reference TRBV7-3 and TRBJ2-3 provide the parts outside the CDR3, is GAGVSQTPSNKVTEKGKYVELRCDPISGHTALYWYRQSLGQGPEFLIYFQGTGAADDSGLPNDRFFAVRPEGSVSTLKIQRTERGDSAVYLCASSPQMGLARDTQYFGPGTRLTVL.

The rearrangement links TRBV2 to TRBJ1-6; maybe TRBD1 (6 bases). The CDR3 is 16 residues long. The germline V gene has CDR1 SNHLY and CDR2 FYNNEI. The germline V and J ends were trimmed by 4 bases and 7 bases, with 17 bases remaining between them. In DNA, the CDR3 is TGTGCCAGCAGTGTAATGGGGGGGGGCGCGAATTCACCCCTCCACTTT. This translates into CASSVMGGGANSPLHF.

This clone was observed once. Written as DNA, the CDR3 is TGTGCCAGTAGTAAAACGACTAGCGGGAGGGCCGGGGAGCTGTTTTTT. Protein: CASSKTTSGRAGELFF. The chain uses TRBV19 and TRBJ2-2, with 14 bases identical to TRBD2. V dropped 4 bases and J dropped 6; count of bases not matched to a gene: 4. Germline V gene lookup returns CDR1 LNHDA and CDR2 SQIVND (reference sequence). The CDR3 consists of 16 residues.

The chain carries TRBV5-1 and TRBJ1-3; unclear D gene. V was cut by 0 bases and J by 2 bases, with 12 bases left in between. CDR3 size: 16 residues. CDR1 is SGHRS, CDR2 YFSETQ, per germline. The CDR3, as DNA: TGCGCCAGCAGCTTGGACCTCTTCAGTCCTGGAAACACCATATATTTT. It translates to CASSLDLFSPGNTIYF.

The chain carries TRBV4-1 and TRBJ2-7; D remains ambiguous. Germline lookup yields CDR1 MGHRA and CDR2 YSYEKL. The CDR3 has 17 amino acids. Trimming removed 2 bases from V and 5 bases from J, with 22 bases in between. CDR3 region: CASSQLPQVLLSHEQYF. The CDR3 nucleotides are TGCGCCAGCAGCCAACTACCCCAGGTCTTGCTTTCCCACGAGCAGTACTTC.

This sequence joins TRBV11-2 and TRBJ1-1; 7 bases agree with TRBD1. Trimming at V came to 3 bases and at J to 5 bases, leaving 3 bases not matched to a gene. Germline V lookup: CDR1 SGHAT, CDR2 FQNNGV. This CDR3 contains 13 residues. CDR3 DNA: TGTGCCAGCAGCTTTACAGGGGAAACTGAAGCTTTCTTT. It is translated as CASSFTGETEAFF.

This clone showed up just once. This chain uses TRBV12-5 with TRBJ2-3; 12 bases agree with TRBD2. CDR3 length: 16 amino acids. Per the germline V gene, CDR1 is LGHNT and CDR2 is FRNRAP. V shed 5 bases and J 0 bases; nucleotides not matched to a gene: 3. The CDR3 reads CASGPGTSGSTDTQYF. Here the CDR3 DNA reads TGTGCTAGTGGTCCCGGGACTAGCGGGAGCACAGATACGCAGTATTTT.

The chain uses TRBV24-1 and TRBJ2-6; D call uncertain. The CDR3 loop spans 15 amino acids. The germline gives CDR1 KGHDR, CDR2 SFDVKD. Trimming pared 2 bases from V and 4 bases from J, leaving 8 bases between. The CDR3 DNA sequence: TGTGCCACCAGTGATTCAAGCGCCGGGGCCAACGTCCTGACTTTC. This gives the protein CATSDSSAGANVLTF.

The J gene is TRBJ1-5, the V gene TRBV6-5, with 7 bases identical to TRBD1. CDR1 is MNHEY, CDR2 SVGAGI, per germline. The CDR3 has 13 amino acids. The ends lost 8 bases at V and 7 bases at J; junction bases unmatched: 8. CDR3 nucleotides: TGTGCCAGCCGCGAGGGGGCGGGACAGCCCCAGCATTTT. It specifies CASREGAGQPQHF.

This clone was counted a single time. This chain connects TRBV2 to TRBJ2-7; 9 nucleotides align to TRBD1. Germline V gene lookup returns CDR1 SNHLY and CDR2 FYNNEI. The CDR3 covers 17 residues. V gave up 4 bases and J gave up 6 bases; unmatched junction bases: 16. The CDR3 here is CASSGGTGKNPGSEQYF. The CDR3 nucleotides read TGTGCCAGCAGTGGCGGGACAGGGAAAAATCCAGGTAGCGAGCAGTACTTC.